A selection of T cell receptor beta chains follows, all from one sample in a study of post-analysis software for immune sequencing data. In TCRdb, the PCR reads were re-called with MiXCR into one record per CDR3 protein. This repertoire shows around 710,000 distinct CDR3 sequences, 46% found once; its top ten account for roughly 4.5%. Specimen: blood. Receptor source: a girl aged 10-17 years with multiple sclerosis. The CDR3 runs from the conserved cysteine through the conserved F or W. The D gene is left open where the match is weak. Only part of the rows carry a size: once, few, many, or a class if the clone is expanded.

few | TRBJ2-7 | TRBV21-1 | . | CASSNDPGTGTGEQYF | TGTGCCAGCAGCAATGATCCTGGGACAGGGACGGGCGAGCAGTACTTC
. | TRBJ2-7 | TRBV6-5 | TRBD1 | CASKVWTGIFYEQYF | TGTGCCAGCAAGGTCTGGACAGGAATCTTCTACGAGCAGTACTTC
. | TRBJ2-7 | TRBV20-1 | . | CSASIGVEGVYYEQYF | TGCAGTGCTAGCATTGGAGTCGAGGGGGTCTACTACGAGCAGTACTTC
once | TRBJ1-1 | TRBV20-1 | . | CSANQQVSNTEAFF | TGCAGTGCTAATCAACAAGTTTCGAACACTGAAGCTTTCTTT
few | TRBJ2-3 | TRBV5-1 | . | CASSFPVEDTQYF | TGCGCCAGCAGCTTCCCGGTGGAAGATACGCAGTATTTT
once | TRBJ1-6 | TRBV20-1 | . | CSALEPVVNSPPHF | TGCAGTGCCCTAGAGCCAGTAGTCAATTCACCCCCCCACTTT
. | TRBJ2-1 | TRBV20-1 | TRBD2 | CSARAPIAGRSYNEQFF | TGCAGTGCTAGAGCTCCGATAGCGGGACGATCCTACAATGAGCAGTTCTTC
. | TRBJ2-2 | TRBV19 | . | CASSLQANTGELFF | TGTGCCAGTAGTCTACAAGCGAACACCGGGGAGCTGTTTTTT
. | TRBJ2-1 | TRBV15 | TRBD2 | CATSRGTSGSNEQFF | TGTGCCACCAGCAGAGGGACTAGCGGGAGCAATGAGCAGTTCTTC
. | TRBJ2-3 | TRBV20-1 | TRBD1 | CSAYPGQGGDTQYF | TGCAGTGCTTACCCGGGACAGGGCGGAGATACGCAGTATTTT
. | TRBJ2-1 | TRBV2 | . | CASRTAGSYNEQFF | TGTGCCAGCAGAACGGCGGGATCCTACAATGAGCAGTTCTTC
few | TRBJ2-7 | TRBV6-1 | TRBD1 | CASNPGGSYEQYF | TGTGCCAGCAACCCAGGGGGTTCTTACGAGCAGTACTTC
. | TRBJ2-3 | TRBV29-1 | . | CSVGIASDTQYF | TGCAGCGTTGGTATCGCCTCAGATACGCAGTATTTT
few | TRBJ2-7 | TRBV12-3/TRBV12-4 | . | CASSYLVSYEQYF | TGTGCCAGCAGTTACCTCGTCTCCTACGAGCAGTACTTC
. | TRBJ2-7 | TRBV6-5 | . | CASSSGIPYEQYF | TGTGCCAGCAGTTCGGGCATCCCCTACGAGCAGTACTTC
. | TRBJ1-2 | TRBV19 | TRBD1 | CASSITGADYGYTF | TGTGCCAGTAGTATAACAGGGGCGGACTATGGCTACACCTTC
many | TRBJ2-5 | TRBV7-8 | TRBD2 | CASSPTSVNLEQYF | TGTGCCAGCAGCCCCACTAGCGTCAACTTAGAGCAGTACTTC
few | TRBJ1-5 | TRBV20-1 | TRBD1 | CSARKTGRNQPQHF | TGCAGTGCCAGGAAGACAGGGAGGAATCAGCCCCAGCATTTT
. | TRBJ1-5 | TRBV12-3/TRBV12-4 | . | CASSFRGGMDQPQHF | TGTGCCAGCAGTTTTCGGGGGGGAATGGATCAGCCCCAGCATTTT
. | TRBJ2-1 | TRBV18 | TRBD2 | CASSPPAGGPYNEQFF | TGTGCCAGCTCACCACCGGCGGGAGGGCCCTACAATGAGCAGTTCTTC
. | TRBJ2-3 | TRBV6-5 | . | CASSPFTSGADTQYF | TGTGCCAGCAGCCCATTCACTAGTGGCGCAGATACGCAGTATTTT
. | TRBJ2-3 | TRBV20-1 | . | CSASLEEAGQPTDTQYF | TGCAGTGCTAGTCTGGAGGAGGCTGGACAGCCCACAGATACGCAGTATTTT
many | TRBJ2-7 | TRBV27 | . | CASSFGPSYEQYF | TGTGCCAGCAGTTTCGGGCCTAGCTACGAGCAGTACTTC